This entry lists 26 T cell receptor beta chains sequenced from one sample in a study of tissue T cells after allogeneic stem cell transplantation. Method: immunoSEQ multiplex PCR; TCRdb's copy keeps in-frame clones and lacks some. The sample shows 5,800 or so clones, over 40% of them seen only once. The time point was: mouse harvest day 14 after allogeneic transplant. Tail vein injection delivered 10^7 T-cell-depleted bone marrow cells and 10^6 splenic CD5+ T cells. Sequenced input: gut tissue. The origin of the receptors is a female BALB/c mouse given C57BL/6 T cells with graft-versus-host disease after an allogeneic hematopoietic cell transplant.

This clone is deemed medium-sized. All gene names here are mouse names. The observed sequence ends 1 residue before the CDR3 terminus, with the missing tail filled in from the germline J gene. Other DNA variants within this sample encode the same CDR3. This chain connects TRBV26 to TRBJ2-7; D is ambiguous. With 0 bases removed from V and 4 bases from J, the gap between germline ends came to 4 bases. Germline V gene lookup returns CDR1 KGHPV and CDR2 FQNQEV (reference sequence). There are 12 residues in the CDR3. The covered CDR3 bases are TGTGCCAGCAGTCTGTCAGGGTATGAACAGTAC. It codes for CASSLSGYEQY. The CDR3 in full is CASSLSGYEQYF. Complete variable domain (other parts from reference TRBV26 and TRBJ2-7): NSKVIQTPRYLVKGQGQKAKMRCIPEKGHPVVFWYQQNKNNEFKFLINFQNQEVLQQIDMTEKRFSAECPSNSPCSLEIQSSEAGDSALYLCASSLSGYEQYFGPGTRLTVL.

This clone was picked up a small number of times. Germline and genes: mouse. Coverage ceases 1 residue before the CDR3 finishes, and the germline J gene fills in the end. At the DNA level, this CDR3 is encoded by other sequences in the same sample as well. The V gene is TRBV26, the J gene TRBJ1-3; D call uncertain. This CDR3 contains 14 residues. CDR1 is KGHPV, CDR2 FQNQEV, per germline (reference sequence). The V end was cut by 3 bases, the J end by 2 bases, with 8 bases between. CDR3 DNA, as far as it was read: TGTGCCAGCAGTCTATCCGGGGCTGGAAATACGCTCTAT. Its protein is CASSLSGAGNTLY. The whole CDR3 is CASSLSGAGNTLYF.

This clone counts as medium-sized. Mouse gene names and germline throughout. The CDR3 end lies 1 residue beyond the end of the read and is filled in from the germline J gene. The same CDR3 arises from other DNA sequences in this sample as well. V is TRBV3 and J is TRBJ1-2; maybe TRBD1 (5 bases). V gave up 1 base and J gave up 2 bases, with 5 bases separating them. The CDR3 covers 13 residues. The germline gives CDR1 SNHLY, CDR2 FYNGKV (reference sequence). CDR3 region: CASSLDRNSDYTF. Incomplete CDR3 DNA: TGTGCCAGCAGCTTAGACAGGAACTCCGACTACACC.

This clone rates as medium-sized. Gene names follow the mouse nomenclature. The DNA ends 1 residue before the CDR3 does, and the rest of the CDR3 is filled in from the germline J gene. This chain connects TRBV31 to TRBJ2-1; a possible D gene is TRBD2 (6 bases). The germline CDR1 and CDR2 sequences are GKSSPN and SITVG. Deletions cut 2 bases from V and 4 bases from J, with 9 bases between. The CDR3 is 13 amino acids. The CDR3 is CAWSTGGYAEQFF. CDR3 DNA, as far as it was read: TGTGCCTGGAGTACGGGGGGTTATGCTGAGCAGTTC.

This clone has a single count. Gene names and germline match the mouse. The CDR3 end is not reached by the read, which stops 1 residue before it; the germline J gene fills it in. The chain joins TRBV23 to TRBJ2-5; the table's TRBD1 call for D was not verified on the DNA. The CDR3 is 14 residues long. CDR1 is KGHTA, CDR2 FQNQQP, per germline. Partial CDR3 DNA: TGCTCCAGCAGTCAGCAACAGGGCCAAGACACCCAGTAC. Its translation is CSSSQQQGQDTQY. The full CDR3 protein reads CSSSQQQGQDTQYF.

A note on this clone: The genes are named according to mouse. Read coverage stops 1 residue before the CDR3 terminus; the germline J gene supplies the remainder. The chain recombines TRBV3 with TRBJ2-3; no firm D call. The CDR3 is made up of 12 amino acids. Trimming shortened V by 3 bases and J by 1 base, and 2 bases separated the two germline ends. Germline CDR1 SNHLY, CDR2 FYNGKV (reference sequence). The CDR3 DNA, read in part, is TGTGCCAGCAGCTTGGGTGCAGAAACGCTGTAT. This encodes CASSLGAETLY. In full, the CDR3 reads CASSLGAETLYF.

This clone was seen more than once but under ten times. All gene names here are mouse names. The read gets to within 1 residue of the CDR3 end, and the germline J gene fills in the rest. The chain employs TRBV16 and TRBJ2-7; 11 bases are shared with TRBD2. The CDR3 has 15 amino acids. Per germline, CDR1 SGHSA and CDR2 FRNQAP. Trimming cost V 3 bases and J 1 base; bases outside gene matches: 2. The covered CDR3 bases are TGTGCAAGCAGCTTTACTGGGGGGGCGTCCTATGAACAGTAC. Protein: CASSFTGGASYEQY. The entire CDR3 protein is CASSFTGGASYEQYF.

In regard to this clone: The listed genes are named as in mouse. The read stops 1 residue short of the end of the CDR3; the missing end is completed from the germline J gene. The chain links TRBV14 to TRBJ1-1; TRBD1 is a possible D gene (5 bases). V lost 4 bases to trimming and J lost 0 bases, with 10 bases between them. Germline CDR1 SGHDT, CDR2 FRDEAV. The length of the CDR3 is 14 residues. CDR3 sequence reads: CASSPRGSNTEVFF. The sequenced CDR3 bases are TGTGCCAGCAGTCCCCGGGGGTCAAACACAGAAGTCTTC.

Concerning this clone: Gene names are the mouse ones. Sequencing ends 1 residue short of the CDR3 end; the germline J gene provides the rest. The chain employs TRBV20 and TRBJ1-2; no clear D. There are 12 residues in the CDR3. The germline CDR1 and CDR2 sequences are GFQATS and STVNSAI. Trimming pared 5 bases from V and 0 bases from J, leaving 7 bases between. The CDR3 DNA, read in part, is TGTGGTGCTTTGACAACAAACTCCGACTACACC. It translates to CGALTTNSDYT. The entire CDR3 protein is CGALTTNSDYTF.

For this clone: Genes here carry mouse names. Sequencing ends 1 residue short of the CDR3 end; the germline J gene provides the rest. The chain has TRBV16 and TRBJ2-4; D remains ambiguous. The ends were cut back, 0 bases at V and 5 bases at J, with 9 bases in the middle. The CDR3 is 14 residues long. CDR1 is SGHSA, CDR2 FRNQAP, per germline. Incomplete CDR3 DNA: TGTGCAAGCAGCTTAGATCCCCCTGGAAACACCTTGTAC. Protein sequence: CASSLDPPGNTLY. The entire CDR3 protein is CASSLDPPGNTLYF.

This clone was observed a few times. Germline and genes here are mouse. The CDR3 end falls 1 residue outside the read, so it is completed with the germline J gene. The V and J genes are TRBV13-3 and TRBJ2-1; 8 nucleotides align to TRBD2. J was trimmed by 2 bases and V by 2 bases; bases with no gene match: 3. This CDR3 is 15 amino acids long. Germline values: CDR1 NNHDY, CDR2 SYVADS. The sequenced part of the CDR3 DNA is TGTGCCAGCAGTGAAGCTGGGGGGTACTATGCTGAGCAGTTC. It translates to CASSEAGGYYAEQF. The entire CDR3 is CASSEAGGYYAEQFF.

There are a few counts of this clone. Gene names are the mouse ones. With the read ending 1 residue before the CDR3 end, the germline J gene is used to fill in that end. J is TRBJ2-1 and V is TRBV3; no firm D call. This CDR3 region has 14 residues. Germline V gene sequence: CDR1 SNHLY, CDR2 FYNGKV (reference sequence). The germline V and J ends were trimmed by 1 base and 1 base, with 5 bases remaining between them. CDR3 sequence reads: CASSLGVNYAEQFF. The part of the CDR3 DNA that was read is TGTGCCAGCAGCTTAGGGGTGAACTATGCTGAGCAGTTC.

In its sample, this clone was seen once. The listed genes are named as in mouse. The read gets to within 1 residue of the CDR3 end, and the germline J gene fills in the rest. Other DNA variants within this sample encode the same CDR3. The chain carries TRBV17 and TRBJ2-7, with 8 bases matching TRBD2. The CDR3 totals 15 residues. Germline assignment: CDR1 MNHDT and CDR2 YYDKIL. The J segment lost 6 bases and the V segment lost 2 bases, leaving 9 bases of the junction unmatched. CDR3 sequence reads: CASSRWRGGRGEQYF. Partial CDR3 DNA: TGTGCTAGCAGTAGATGGCGGGGGGGGCGGGGTGAACAGTAC.

This clone is labeled medium-sized (0.01 to 0.1%). Gene names follow the mouse nomenclature. The CDR3 is cut off 1 residue early in the read; its end comes from the germline J gene. This sequence joins TRBV15 and TRBJ1-5; the D gene is possibly TRBD1 (5 bases). Looked up from germline, CDR1 is SGHND and CDR2 is FRSKSL. The V and J ends lost 2 bases and 7 bases respectively, with 9 bases between them. The CDR3 is 13 amino acids. CDR3 bases read: TGTGCCAGCAGTTTACAGACAGATCAGGCTCCGCTT. It is translated as CASSLQTDQAPL. The CDR3 reads in full as CASSLQTDQAPLF.

Comment on this clone: The gene names given are mouse names. CDR3 amino acids: CASSPRTGGAETLYF. CDR3 bases read: TGTGCCAGCAGCCCTCGGACAGGGGGTGCAGAAACGCTGTAT. This chain connects TRBV3 to TRBJ2-3; 9 bases map to TRBD1. The CDR3 goes on 1 residue after the read ends, and that part is filled in from the germline J gene. CDR1 SNHLY and CDR2 FYNGKV come from the germline V gene (reference sequence). After removal of 5 bases from V and 1 base from J, the junction contained 4 bases not matched to a gene. There are 15 residues in the CDR3.

Remarks on this clone: The gene names given are mouse names. The CDR3 end is not reached by the read, which stops 1 residue before it; the germline J gene fills it in. This rearrangement joins TRBV16 to TRBJ1-4; D is unresolved. Germline-derived CDR1 and CDR2 are SGHSA and FRNQAP. Trimming pared 1 base from V and 1 base from J, leaving 4 bases between. This CDR3 region has 14 residues. Incomplete CDR3 DNA: TGTGCAAGCAGCTTAGTACCTTCCAACGAAAGATTATTT. Protein sequence: CASSLVPSNERLF. The CDR3 in its entirety is CASSLVPSNERLFF.

As concerns this clone: All gene names here are mouse names. The read stops 1 residue short of the end of the CDR3; the missing end is completed from the germline J gene. The V call is TRBV26, the J call TRBJ2-7, with D possibly TRBD1 on 6 matching bases. Trimming removed 4 bases at V and 3 bases at J, with 7 bases between. This CDR3 region has 12 residues. The germline CDR1 and CDR2 sequences are KGHPV and FQNQEV (reference sequence). The covered CDR3 bases are TGTGCCAGCAGTCCGGGACACTATGAACAGTAC. It is translated as CASSPGHYEQY. The CDR3 as a whole reads CASSPGHYEQYF.

As concerns this clone: The genes and germline here are from mouse. Read data end 1 residue before the CDR3 end; the end is taken from the germline J gene. The rearrangement uses TRBV26 and TRBJ2-5; TRBD1 matches at 7 bases. The CDR3 spans 14 residues. CDR1 and CDR2 from the germline V gene are KGHPV and FQNQEV (reference sequence). V was pared by 3 bases and J by 3 bases, with 3 bases of the junction left unmatched. The CDR3 is CASSLPGQQDTQYF. The DNA read from the CDR3 is TGTGCCAGCAGTCTACCGGGACAGCAAGACACCCAGTAC.

Remarks on this clone: Mouse germline and gene names are used. The read halts 1 residue ahead of the CDR3 end, with the missing end drawn from the germline J gene. J is TRBJ2-4 and V is TRBV12-1, with no clear D. Trimming shortened V by 2 bases and J by 0 bases, and 8 bases separated the two germline ends. Germline assignment: CDR1 SGHSN and CDR2 HYEKVE. This CDR3 has 14 amino acids. The covered CDR3 bases are TGTGCCAGCTCTCAGACCCCTAGTCAAAACACCTTGTAC. This translates into CASSQTPSQNTLY. The whole CDR3 protein is CASSQTPSQNTLYF.

This clone has only a few counts. These gene names are mouse names. The read comes to an end 1 residue before the CDR3 does, leaving the germline J gene to fill in the end. The same CDR3 arises from other DNA sequences in this sample as well. The chain couples TRBV16 to TRBJ2-5, with TRBD1 matching 9 bases. Germline V gene sequence: CDR1 SGHSA, CDR2 FRNQAP. The CDR3 spans 13 residues. V trimming: 6 bases; J trimming: 5 bases; junction bases outside the gene matches: 3. CDR3 amino acids: CASSHRGRDTQYF. Incomplete CDR3 DNA: TGTGCAAGCAGTCACAGGGGGCGAGACACCCAGTAC.

With respect to this clone: Here the gene names and germline are mouse. The sequenced fragment ends 1 residue before the CDR3 boundary, so the rest is inferred from the germline J gene. The chain couples TRBV19 to TRBJ1-4; a weak D match, TRBD1 (6 bases). The germline CDR1 and CDR2 sequences are FNHDT and SITEND (reference sequence). The CDR3 has 15 amino acids. Deletions cut 6 bases from V and 2 bases from J, with 14 bases between. Partial CDR3 DNA: TGTGCCAGCAATTCCGGGACACCCTCCAACGAAAGATTATTT. Translated: CASNSGTPSNERLF. The full CDR3 protein reads CASNSGTPSNERLFF.

Concerning this clone itself: All gene names here are mouse names. With the read ending 1 residue before the CDR3 end, the germline J gene is used to fill in that end. J is TRBJ1-2 and V is TRBV5, with 7 positions matching TRBD1. The CDR3 loop spans 14 amino acids. From germline, CDR1 is LGHNA and CDR2 YNLKQL (reference sequence). The V gene end was trimmed by 4 bases and the J gene end by 0 bases; junction bases not matched to a gene: 2. The CDR3 bases that were read are TGTGCCAGCAGCCTTGACAGGGCAAACTCCGACTACACC. Translating gives CASSLDRANSDYT. The complete CDR3 reads CASSLDRANSDYTF.

A few counts support this clone. Gene names and germline match the mouse. The read halts 1 residue ahead of the CDR3 end, with the missing end drawn from the germline J gene. The rearrangement links TRBV26 to TRBJ2-1; D is uncertain. The CDR3 extends over 12 amino acids. Germline lookup yields CDR1 KGHPV and CDR2 FQNQEV (reference sequence). Trimming removed 3 bases from V and 4 bases from J, with 4 bases in between. Here the CDR3 reads CASSLKYAEQFF. The sequenced part of the CDR3 DNA is TGTGCCAGCAGTCTCAAATATGCTGAGCAGTTC.

By share, this clone counts as large. These gene names are mouse names. The CDR3 is cut off 1 residue early in the read; its end comes from the germline J gene. V is TRBV26 and J is TRBJ1-6; D is uncertain. TRBJ1-6 is labeled an ORF, and its function is uncertain. Per the germline V gene, CDR1 is KGHPV and CDR2 is FQNQEV (reference sequence). The CDR3 contains 13 residues. Trimming shortened V by 2 bases and J by 4 bases, and 3 bases separated the two germline ends. CDR3 DNA, as far as it was read: TGTGCCAGCAGTCTGGAGTATAATTCGCCCCTCTAC. This codes for CASSLEYNSPLY. The whole CDR3 protein is CASSLEYNSPLYF.

Remarks on this clone: Gene names are the mouse ones. The read terminates 1 residue before the CDR3 end, so the remaining end is supplied by the germline J gene. The rearrangement uses TRBV3 and TRBJ2-2, with D perhaps matching TRBD1 (5 bases). The CDR3 runs 13 residues. Trimming took 3 bases from V and 5 from J, leaving 7 bases between them. Germline V gene sequence: CDR1 SNHLY, CDR2 FYNGKV (reference sequence). The part of the CDR3 DNA that was read is TGTGCCAGCAGCTTCAGGGATACCGGGCAGCTCTAC. This encodes CASSFRDTGQLY. The full CDR3 sequence reads CASSFRDTGQLYF.

Note on this clone: Mouse gene names apply. The CDR3 end falls 1 residue outside the read, so it is completed with the germline J gene. The V gene is TRBV3, the J gene TRBJ2-4, with D maybe TRBD1 (6 bases). Germline V gene lookup returns CDR1 SNHLY and CDR2 FYNGKV (reference sequence). This CDR3 contains 14 residues. Trimming left V 6 bases short and J 0 bases short, with 10 bases between. The CDR3 bases that were read are TGTGCCAGCAGTCCCGGACAGAGTCAAAACACCTTGTAC. This codes for CASSPGQSQNTLY. In full, the CDR3 is CASSPGQSQNTLYF.